The present TCR beta chain was sequenced within a study of T cell responses to AZD1222 COVID-19 vaccine. Findings and caveats of the study: At study baseline, merely more than 5 AZD1222 recipients were seropositive. Spike-specific TCR breadth and depth both grew after two AZD1222 doses. Samples come after the peak T cell response, not at day 14.

On this clone: Its target is unknown.

Only in-frame clones appear in the TCRdb table, and some are missing; sequencing was by immunoSEQ multiplex PCR. There are 110,000 to 150,000 clones in the sample; around 92% occur only once, and 2.5% to 4% lies in the top ten. Investigators merged groups given second doses at roughly 4 or roughly 12 weeks. The CDR3 loop spans 19 amino acids. V was shortened by 3 bases and J by 0 bases, with 18 bases between the two germline ends. Germline values: CDR1 MDHEN, CDR2 SYDVKM. This sample comprised peripheral blood, obtained 28 days after the second AZD1222 dose. The chain has TRBV28 and TRBJ1-6; perhaps TRBD1 as D (6 bases). This TCR came from an adult who received the AZD1222 COVID-19 vaccine. The CDR3 nucleotides read TGTGCCAGCAGTTTCGGGGACAATACGTTTAGCTCCTATAATTCACCCCTCCACTTT. It encodes CASSFGDNTFSSYNSPLHF.